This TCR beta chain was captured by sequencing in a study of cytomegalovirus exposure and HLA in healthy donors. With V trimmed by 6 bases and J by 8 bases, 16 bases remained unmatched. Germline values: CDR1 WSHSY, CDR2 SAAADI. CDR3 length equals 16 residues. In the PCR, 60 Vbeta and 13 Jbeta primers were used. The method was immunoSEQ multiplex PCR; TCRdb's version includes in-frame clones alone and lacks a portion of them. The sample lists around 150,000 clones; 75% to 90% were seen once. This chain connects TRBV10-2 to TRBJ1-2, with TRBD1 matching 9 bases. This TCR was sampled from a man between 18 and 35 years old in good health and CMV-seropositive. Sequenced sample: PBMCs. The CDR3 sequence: CASRTSGTGSMGGYTF. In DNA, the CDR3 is TGCGCCAGCAGGACTTCCGGGACAGGGTCAATGGGCGGCTACACCTTC.